The sequence of this T cell receptor beta chain was determined in a study of T cell responses to AZD1222 COVID-19 vaccine. Trimming shortened V by 3 bases and J by 7 bases, and 12 bases separated the two germline ends. This CDR3 spans 14 amino acids. The germline gives CDR1 SGHTA, CDR2 FQGNSA. TCRdb's table, derived via immunoSEQ multiplex PCR, lists solely in-frame clones and lacks some. The sample yields around 170,000 clones, 75% to 95% seen once. Study-wide points: Samples come after the peak T cell response, not at day 14. The sample set comprised mostly white British donors with more females, and clonal diversity was possibly underestimated.

Turning to this clone: What it binds is unknown.

Here the sequenced sample was peripheral blood, taken on day 0 of AZD1222 vaccination. V and J are TRBV7-2 and TRBJ1-4; D unresolved. This clonotype originated in an adult in good health. The CDR3 spells CASSFGMVGEKLFF. The CDR3 DNA sequence: TGTGCCAGCAGCTTCGGGATGGTTGGTGAAAAACTGTTTTTT.